These T cell receptor beta chains were read from a single sample in a study of CD8 T cells in ankylosing spondylitis. From the 5' RACE reads, TCRdb called clonotypes with MiXCR, one entry per CDR3 protein. The table shows 400,000 or so distinct CDR3 sequences, with 26% occurring only once. The sequencing input was blood, either unsorted or a sorted T cell fraction (not recorded which). The receptors stem from a male donor with ankylosing spondylitis. Each CDR3 is given with its conserved first and last residue. A D gene is named only where the DNA matches it firmly. Size is stated for part of the rows, as once, few or many counts, or as a class when the clone is expanded.

cdr3_nt: TGTGCCAGCAGCAGCCTTAGCGGAATCACAGATACGCAGTATTTT
cdr3_aa: CASSSLSGITDTQYF
clone_size: NA
cdr3_length: 15
j_call: TRBJ2-3
d_call: NA
v_call: TRBV7-9

cdr3_nt: TGCGCCAGCAGCCTGCTAGCGGGAGTCTCCTACAATGAGCAGTTCTTC
cdr3_aa: CASSLLAGVSYNEQFF
clone_size: few
cdr3_length: 16
j_call: TRBJ2-1
d_call: TRBD2
v_call: TRBV5-1

cdr3_nt: TGTGCCAGCAGTTTATATATGGGGCTTGAAGCTTTCTTT
cdr3_aa: CASSLYMGLEAFF
clone_size: NA
cdr3_length: 13
j_call: TRBJ1-1
d_call: NA
v_call: TRBV27

cdr3_nt: TGCAGTGCTAGAGATCAAAATCGCCGGGAGCAGTACTTC
cdr3_aa: CSARDQNRREQYF
clone_size: many
cdr3_length: 13
j_call: TRBJ2-7
d_call: NA
v_call: TRBV20-1

cdr3_nt: TGTGCCAGCACCAACCCACAACGCAATGAGCAGTTCTTC
cdr3_aa: CASTNPQRNEQFF
clone_size: NA
cdr3_length: 13
j_call: TRBJ2-1
d_call: NA
v_call: TRBV28

cdr3_nt: TGCGCCAGCAGTCCGGGAGGGTCAGCCAAAAACATTCAGTACTTC
cdr3_aa: CASSPGGSAKNIQYF
clone_size: NA
cdr3_length: 15
j_call: TRBJ2-4
d_call: TRBD2
v_call: TRBV5-1

cdr3_nt: TGTGCCAGCAGCTCCAGGGGGCCGGGCTACAAGGCCTACAATGAGCAGTTCTTC
cdr3_aa: CASSSRGPGYKAYNEQFF
clone_size: NA
cdr3_length: 18
j_call: TRBJ2-1
d_call: TRBD1
v_call: TRBV11-2

cdr3_nt: TGTGCCAGTAGTACCCTAGCGAGGACCTACGAGCAGTACTTC
cdr3_aa: CASSTLARTYEQYF
clone_size: NA
cdr3_length: 14
j_call: TRBJ2-7
d_call: NA
v_call: TRBV19

cdr3_nt: TGCAGTGCTAGGTCACAGGTCAGCAATCAGCCCCAGCATTTT
cdr3_aa: CSARSQVSNQPQHF
clone_size: few
cdr3_length: 14
j_call: TRBJ1-5
d_call: NA
v_call: TRBV20-1

cdr3_nt: TGTGCCAGCAGTGAATTAGGGACTGCGCTCCACAATGAGCAGTTCTTC
cdr3_aa: CASSELGTALHNEQFF
clone_size: once
cdr3_length: 16
j_call: TRBJ2-1
d_call: NA
v_call: TRBV25-1

cdr3_nt: NA
cdr3_aa: CSATSAAGAYNEQFF
clone_size: NA
cdr3_length: 15
j_call: TRBJ2-1
d_call: NA
v_call: TRBV20-1

cdr3_nt: TGCAGCGTTCGGACTTTGAACACTGAAGCTTTCTTT
cdr3_aa: CSVRTLNTEAFF
clone_size: few
cdr3_length: 12
j_call: TRBJ1-1
d_call: NA
v_call: TRBV29-1

cdr3_nt: TGCGCCAGCAGTCCAGGGTCTCGGGGGGGCAATGAGCAGTTCTTC
cdr3_aa: CASSPGSRGGNEQFF
clone_size: few
cdr3_length: 15
j_call: TRBJ2-1
d_call: TRBD2
v_call: TRBV5-1

cdr3_nt: TGCAGCGCTTTAGCGGGTAGTTGGGAGCAGTACTTC
cdr3_aa: CSALAGSWEQYF
clone_size: NA
cdr3_length: 12
j_call: TRBJ2-7
d_call: TRBD2
v_call: TRBV29-1

cdr3_nt: TGTGCCAGCAGTTTAGTGGGAAGCACTGAAGCTTTCTTT
cdr3_aa: CASSLVGSTEAFF
clone_size: many
cdr3_length: 13
j_call: TRBJ1-1
d_call: NA
v_call: TRBV12-3/TRBV12-4

cdr3_nt: TGTGCCAGCAGTGACTGGGGGAGAGGGCAAGAGACCCAGTACTTC
cdr3_aa: CASSDWGRGQETQYF
clone_size: few
cdr3_length: 15
j_call: TRBJ2-5
d_call: NA
v_call: TRBV6-1

cdr3_nt: TGTGCCAGCAGTTTTTCGGGGCTTCAAGAGACCCAGTACTTC
cdr3_aa: CASSFSGLQETQYF
clone_size: many
cdr3_length: 14
j_call: TRBJ2-5
d_call: NA
v_call: TRBV12-3/TRBV12-4

cdr3_nt: TGTGCCAGCAGCTTCTCGACAGGGTTATACTACGAGCAGTACTTC
cdr3_aa: CASSFSTGLYYEQYF
clone_size: NA
cdr3_length: 15
j_call: TRBJ2-7
d_call: TRBD1
v_call: TRBV7-2

cdr3_nt: TGTGCCAGCAGCCCGGGCCCTCGGGGCAATGAGCAGTTCTTC
cdr3_aa: CASSPGPRGNEQFF
clone_size: NA
cdr3_length: 14
j_call: TRBJ2-1
d_call: NA
v_call: TRBV3-1

cdr3_nt: TGTGCCAGCTCACCACCGCAGGGTGGGGCCTACAATGAGCAGTTCTTC
cdr3_aa: CASSPPQGGAYNEQFF
clone_size: many
cdr3_length: 16
j_call: TRBJ2-1
d_call: NA
v_call: TRBV18

cdr3_nt: TGTGCCAGCTCACCCGCCAAGAGCTCCTACGAGCAGTACTTC
cdr3_aa: CASSPAKSSYEQYF
clone_size: NA
cdr3_length: 14
j_call: TRBJ2-7
d_call: NA
v_call: TRBV18

cdr3_nt: TGTGCCAGCAGCTTGGGCGGGGGAGTAGCAGAGACCCAGTACTTC
cdr3_aa: CASSLGGGVAETQYF
clone_size: NA
cdr3_length: 15
j_call: TRBJ2-5
d_call: TRBD2
v_call: TRBV7-2

cdr3_nt: TGCAGTGCTAGTATTCAGACGGGCGGCTTCTTC
cdr3_aa: CSASIQTGGFF
clone_size: NA
cdr3_length: 11
j_call: TRBJ2-1
d_call: NA
v_call: TRBV20-1

cdr3_nt: TGTGCCAGCAGCTTAGAGGTGGGTCCGGGAACAGATACGCAGTATTTT
cdr3_aa: CASSLEVGPGTDTQYF
clone_size: NA
cdr3_length: 16
j_call: TRBJ2-3
d_call: NA
v_call: TRBV7-2

cdr3_nt: TGTGCCAGCAGTTATATCAGGGAAGGAACTGAAGCTTTCTTT
cdr3_aa: CASSYIREGTEAFF
clone_size: few
cdr3_length: 14
j_call: TRBJ1-1
d_call: NA
v_call: TRBV6-5

cdr3_nt: TGTGCCAGCAGCCAAGAACGATTGTCGGGCGAGCAGTACTTC
cdr3_aa: CASSQERLSGEQYF
clone_size: NA
cdr3_length: 14
j_call: TRBJ2-7
d_call: NA
v_call: TRBV4-2

cdr3_nt: TGCGCCAGCAGCTTCCTACAGGGGGCCTACAATGAGCAGTTCTTC
cdr3_aa: CASSFLQGAYNEQFF
clone_size: NA
cdr3_length: 15
j_call: TRBJ2-1
d_call: TRBD1
v_call: TRBV5-1

cdr3_nt: TGCAGCGTTTTCCTAGCGGGAGAAGCCAATGAGCAGTTCTTC
cdr3_aa: CSVFLAGEANEQFF
clone_size: NA
cdr3_length: 14
j_call: TRBJ2-1
d_call: TRBD2
v_call: TRBV29-1

cdr3_nt: TGTGCCAGCAGTGCACAGGGGGTCCCCGGGGAGCTGTTTTTT
cdr3_aa: CASSAQGVPGELFF
clone_size: few
cdr3_length: 14
j_call: TRBJ2-2
d_call: TRBD1
v_call: TRBV2